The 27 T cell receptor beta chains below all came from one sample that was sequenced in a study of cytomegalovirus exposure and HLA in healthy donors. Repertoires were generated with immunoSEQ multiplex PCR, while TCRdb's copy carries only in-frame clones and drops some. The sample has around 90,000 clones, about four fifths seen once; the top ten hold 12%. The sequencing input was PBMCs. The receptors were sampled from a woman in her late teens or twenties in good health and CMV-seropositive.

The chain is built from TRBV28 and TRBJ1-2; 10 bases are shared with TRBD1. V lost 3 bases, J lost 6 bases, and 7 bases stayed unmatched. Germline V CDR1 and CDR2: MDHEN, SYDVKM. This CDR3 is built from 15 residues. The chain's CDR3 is CASSFGTGAFDGYTF. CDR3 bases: TGTGCCAGCAGTTTCGGGACAGGGGCATTCGATGGCTACACCTTC.

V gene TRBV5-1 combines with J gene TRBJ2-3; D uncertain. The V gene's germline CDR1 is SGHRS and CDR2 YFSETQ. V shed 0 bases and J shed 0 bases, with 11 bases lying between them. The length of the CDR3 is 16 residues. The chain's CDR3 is CASSLAGGLSTDTQYF. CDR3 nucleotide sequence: TGCGCCAGCAGCTTGGCGGGTGGTCTAAGCACAGATACGCAGTATTTT.

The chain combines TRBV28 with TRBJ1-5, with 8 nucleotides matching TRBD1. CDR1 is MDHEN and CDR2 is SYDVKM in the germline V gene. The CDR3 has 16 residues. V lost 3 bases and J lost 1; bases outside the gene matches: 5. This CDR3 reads CASSLNRGMSNQPQHF. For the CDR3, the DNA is TGTGCCAGCAGTTTGAACAGGGGGATGAGCAATCAGCCCCAGCATTTT.

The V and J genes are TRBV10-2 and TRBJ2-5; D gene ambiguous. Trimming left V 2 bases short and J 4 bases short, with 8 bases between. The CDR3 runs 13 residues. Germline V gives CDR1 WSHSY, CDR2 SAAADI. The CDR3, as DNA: TGCGCCAGCAGTGAGCAGGAAGGAGAGACCCAGTACTTC. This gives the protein CASSEQEGETQYF.

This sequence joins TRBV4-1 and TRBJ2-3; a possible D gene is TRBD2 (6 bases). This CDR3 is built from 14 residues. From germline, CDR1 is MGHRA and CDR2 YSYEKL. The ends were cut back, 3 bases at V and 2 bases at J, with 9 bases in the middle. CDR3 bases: TGCGCCAGCAGCCACGGACTATTCACAGATACGCAGTATTTT. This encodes CASSHGLFTDTQYF.

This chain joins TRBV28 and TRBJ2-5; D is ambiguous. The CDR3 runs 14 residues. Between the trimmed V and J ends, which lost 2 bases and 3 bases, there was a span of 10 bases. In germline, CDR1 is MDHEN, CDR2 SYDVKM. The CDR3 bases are TGTGCCAGCAGTTTAGCCCAGTTGAAAGAGACCCAGTACTTC. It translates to CASSLAQLKETQYF.

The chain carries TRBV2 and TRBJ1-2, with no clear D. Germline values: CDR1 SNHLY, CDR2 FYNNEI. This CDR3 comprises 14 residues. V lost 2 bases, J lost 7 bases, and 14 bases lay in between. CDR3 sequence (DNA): TGTGCCAGCAGTGAAATCGGGAGGGAGGGTGGCTACACCTTC. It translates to CASSEIGREGGYTF.

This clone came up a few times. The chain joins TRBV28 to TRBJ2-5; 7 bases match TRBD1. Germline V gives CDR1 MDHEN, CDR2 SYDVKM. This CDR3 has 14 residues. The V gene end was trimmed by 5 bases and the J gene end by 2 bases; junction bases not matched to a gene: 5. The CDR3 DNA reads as TGTGCCAGCAGTCCCGGACAGGTTCAAGAGACCCAGTACTTC. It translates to CASSPGQVQETQYF.

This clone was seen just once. The CDR3 DNA follows: TGTGCCAGCAGCGTAGGCGCAACAGGGTGGGGGAACACTGAAGCTTTCTTT. Protein product: CASSVGATGWGNTEAFF. V usage is TRBV9 and J usage is TRBJ1-1, with D perhaps matching TRBD1 (6 bases). CDR3 length: 17 amino acids. Trimming shortened V by 0 bases and J by 1 base, and 16 bases separated the two germline ends. The germline gives CDR1 SGDLS, CDR2 YYNGEE.

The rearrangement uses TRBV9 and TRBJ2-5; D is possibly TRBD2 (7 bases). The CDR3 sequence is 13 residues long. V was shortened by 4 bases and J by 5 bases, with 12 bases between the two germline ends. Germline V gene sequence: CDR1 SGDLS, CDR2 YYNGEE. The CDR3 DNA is TGTGCCAGCAGCCTAGGGGGGGTGGAGACCCAGTACTTC. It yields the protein CASSLGGVETQYF.

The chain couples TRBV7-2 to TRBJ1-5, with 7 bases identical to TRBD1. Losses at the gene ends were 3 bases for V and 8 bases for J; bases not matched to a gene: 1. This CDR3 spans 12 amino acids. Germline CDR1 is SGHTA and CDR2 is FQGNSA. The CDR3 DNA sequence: TGTGCCAGCAGCTTTACAGGGGAGCCCCAGCATTTT. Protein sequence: CASSFTGEPQHF.

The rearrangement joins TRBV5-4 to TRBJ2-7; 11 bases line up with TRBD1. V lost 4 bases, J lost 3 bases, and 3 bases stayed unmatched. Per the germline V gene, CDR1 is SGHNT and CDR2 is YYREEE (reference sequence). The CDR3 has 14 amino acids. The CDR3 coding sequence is TGTGCCAGCAGCCCCGGGACAGGGGGCTACGAGCAGTACTTC. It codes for CASSPGTGGYEQYF.

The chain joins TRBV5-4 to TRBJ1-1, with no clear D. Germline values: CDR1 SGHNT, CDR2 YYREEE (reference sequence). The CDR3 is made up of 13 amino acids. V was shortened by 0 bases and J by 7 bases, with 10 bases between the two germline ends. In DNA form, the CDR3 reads TGTGCCAGCAGCTTGGGTCCGCAACTTGAAGCTTTCTTT. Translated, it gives CASSLGPQLEAFF.

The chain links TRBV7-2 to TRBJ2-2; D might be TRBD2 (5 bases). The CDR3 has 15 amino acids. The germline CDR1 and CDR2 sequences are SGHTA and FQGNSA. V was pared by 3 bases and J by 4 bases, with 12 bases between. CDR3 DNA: TGTGCCAGCAGCTTCGGAGGCAGCATCACCGGGGAGCTGTTTTTT. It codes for CASSFGGSITGELFF.

Here the CDR3 reads CASSSSGTGGDGYTF. CDR3 nucleotides: TGTGCCAGCTCATCCTCCGGGACAGGGGGCGATGGCTACACCTTC. The chain is built from TRBV18 and TRBJ1-2; TRBD1 agrees at 12 bases. This CDR3 has 15 amino acids. Germline CDR1 and CDR2: KGHSH and LQKENI. Trimming took 5 bases from V and 6 from J; bases not matched to a gene: 7.

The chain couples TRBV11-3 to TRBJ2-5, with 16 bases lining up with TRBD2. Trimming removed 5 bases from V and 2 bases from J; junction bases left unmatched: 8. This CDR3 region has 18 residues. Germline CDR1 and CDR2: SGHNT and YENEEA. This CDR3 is CASSPGTSGGGSQETQYF. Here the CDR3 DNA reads TGTGCCAGCAGCCCCGGGACTAGCGGGGGGGGAAGTCAAGAGACCCAGTACTTC.

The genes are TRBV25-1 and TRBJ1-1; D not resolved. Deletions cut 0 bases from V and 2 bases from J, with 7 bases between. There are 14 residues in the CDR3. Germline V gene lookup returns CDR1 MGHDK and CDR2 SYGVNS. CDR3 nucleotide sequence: TGTGCCAGCAGTGAATATAGTCTCAACACTGAAGCTTTCTTT. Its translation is CASSEYSLNTEAFF. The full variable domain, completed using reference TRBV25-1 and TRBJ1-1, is EADIYQTPRYLVIGTGKKITLECSQTMGHDKMYWYQQDPGMELHLIHYSYGVNSTEKGDLSSESTVSRIRTEHFPLTLESARPSHTSQYLCASSEYSLNTEAFFGQGTRLTVV.

As DNA, the CDR3 is TGTGCCAGCAGCCAAGGACCGCAAGGGGACTCTGGAAACACCATATATTTT. It codes for CASSQGPQGDSGNTIYF. This sequence joins TRBV4-2 and TRBJ1-3, with a possible D match to TRBD1 (5 bases). The V and J ends lost 1 base and 0 bases respectively, with 13 bases between them. The CDR3 sequence is 17 residues long. Per the germline V gene, CDR1 is LGHNA and CDR2 is YNFKEQ.

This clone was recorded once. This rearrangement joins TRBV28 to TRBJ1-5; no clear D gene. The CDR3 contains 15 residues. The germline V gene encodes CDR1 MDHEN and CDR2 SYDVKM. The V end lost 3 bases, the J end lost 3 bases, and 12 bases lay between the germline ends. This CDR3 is CASSLWQINNQPQHF. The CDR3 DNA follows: TGTGCCAGCAGTTTGTGGCAAATTAACAATCAGCCCCAGCATTTT.

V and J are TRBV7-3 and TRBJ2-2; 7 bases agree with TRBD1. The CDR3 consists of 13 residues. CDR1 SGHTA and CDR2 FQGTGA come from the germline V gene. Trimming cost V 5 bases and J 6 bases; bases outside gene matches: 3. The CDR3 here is CASSAQGAGELFF. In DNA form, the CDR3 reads TGTGCCAGCAGCGCCCAGGGGGCCGGGGAGCTGTTTTTT.

The DNA for the CDR3 is TGTGCCAGCAGCCTAGTCCCACAGGGGGGCAATCAGCCCCAGCATTTT. As protein: CASSLVPQGGNQPQHF. The chain links TRBV28 to TRBJ1-5; 8 bases are shared with TRBD1. This CDR3 comprises 16 residues. Germline V lookup: CDR1 MDHEN, CDR2 SYDVKM. The V segment lost 6 bases and the J segment 2 bases; nucleotides outside the gene matches: 9.

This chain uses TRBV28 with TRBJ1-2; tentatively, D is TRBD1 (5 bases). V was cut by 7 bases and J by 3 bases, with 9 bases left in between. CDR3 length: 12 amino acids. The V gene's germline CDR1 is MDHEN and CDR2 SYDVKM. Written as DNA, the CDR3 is TGTGCCAGCACAGGGATTGACTATGGCTACACCTTC. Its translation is CASTGIDYGYTF.

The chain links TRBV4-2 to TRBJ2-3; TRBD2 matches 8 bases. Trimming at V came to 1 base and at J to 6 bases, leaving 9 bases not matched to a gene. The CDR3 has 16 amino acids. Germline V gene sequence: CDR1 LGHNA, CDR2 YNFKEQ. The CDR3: CASSQALAGSGDTQYF. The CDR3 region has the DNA TGTGCCAGCAGCCAAGCGTTAGCGGGGTCCGGGGATACGCAGTATTTT.

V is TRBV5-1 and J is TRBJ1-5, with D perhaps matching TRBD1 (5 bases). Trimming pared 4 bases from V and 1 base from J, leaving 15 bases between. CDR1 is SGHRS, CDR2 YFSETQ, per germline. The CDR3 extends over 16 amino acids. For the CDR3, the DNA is TGCGCCAGCAGCATGGGAGGACACCAGAGCAATCAGCCCCAGCATTTT. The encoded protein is CASSMGGHQSNQPQHF. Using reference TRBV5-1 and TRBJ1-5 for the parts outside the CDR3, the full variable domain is KAGVTQTPRYLIKTRGQQVTLSCSPISGHRSVSWYQQTPGQGLQFLFEYFSETQRNKGNFPGRFSGRQFSNSRSEMNVSTLELGDSALYLCASSMGGHQSNQPQHFGDGTRLSIL.

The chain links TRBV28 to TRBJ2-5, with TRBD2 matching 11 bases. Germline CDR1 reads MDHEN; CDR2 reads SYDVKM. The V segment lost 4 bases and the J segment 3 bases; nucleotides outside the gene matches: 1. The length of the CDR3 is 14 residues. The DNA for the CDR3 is TGTGCCAGCAGTTCACTAGCGGGGGAAGAGACCCAGTACTTC. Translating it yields CASSSLAGEETQYF.

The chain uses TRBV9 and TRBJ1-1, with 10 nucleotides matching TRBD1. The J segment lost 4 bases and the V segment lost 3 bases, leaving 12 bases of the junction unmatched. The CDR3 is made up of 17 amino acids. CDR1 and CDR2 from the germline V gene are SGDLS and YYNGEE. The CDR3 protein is CASSEPTGGALGTEAFF. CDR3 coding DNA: TGTGCCAGCAGCGAACCGACAGGGGGCGCGTTAGGCACTGAAGCTTTCTTT.

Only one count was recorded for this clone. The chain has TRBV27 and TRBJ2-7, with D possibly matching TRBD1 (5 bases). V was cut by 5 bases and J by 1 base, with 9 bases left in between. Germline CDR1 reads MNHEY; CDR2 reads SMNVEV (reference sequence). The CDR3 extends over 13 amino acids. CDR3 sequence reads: CASSRAGSYEQYF. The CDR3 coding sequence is TGTGCCAGCAGTAGGGCAGGGTCCTACGAGCAGTACTTC.